Described below is a single T cell receptor beta chain sequence and its context. Its cognate antigen is unknown. TCR beta CDR3 amplification used RNA transcripts. HTBI-primed first-round RT-PCR preceded second-round multiplex PCR. TCRdb re-analysed the multiplex PCR reads in MiXCR, keeping a single row per CDR3 protein. The table lists about 220,000 distinct CDR3 sequences, about 22% of them singletons. Germline V lookup: CDR1 SNHLY, CDR2 FYNNEI. This CDR3 has 14 residues. The V end was cut by 4 bases, the J end by 3 bases, with 12 bases between. The sample originates from a study of Graves' ophthalmopathy and Graves' hyperthyroidism. At the level of the study: The authors collected peripheral blood at initial diagnosis, before any treatment.

General study findings and limits: A classifier, a 13-signature model, separated ophthalmopathy from stable hyperthyroidism with about 88% sensitivity and 75% to 83% specificity.

This clonotype was obtained from a woman aged 45-60 years with Graves' ophthalmopathy. The chain combines TRBV2 with TRBJ2-5, with a weak D call TRBD1 (6 bases). Sequenced sample: peripheral blood. The CDR3 protein is CASSGYEGEETQYF. The CDR3 coding sequence is TGTGCCAGCAGTGGTTACGAGGGGGAAGAGACCCAGTACTTC.